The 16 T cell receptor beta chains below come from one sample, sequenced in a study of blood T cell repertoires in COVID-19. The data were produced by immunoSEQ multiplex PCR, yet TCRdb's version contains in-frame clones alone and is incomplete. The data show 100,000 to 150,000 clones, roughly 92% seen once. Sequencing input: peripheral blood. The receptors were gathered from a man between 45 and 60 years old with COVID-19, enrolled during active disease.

Here the CDR3 DNA reads TGCGCCAGCAGCCTCCCGGGACAGTACACCGGGGAGCTGTTTTTT. Its protein is CASSLPGQYTGELFF. The chain has TRBV5-1 and TRBJ2-2; TRBD1 matches at 7 bases. Germline V lookup: CDR1 SGHRS, CDR2 YFSETQ. J was trimmed by 3 bases and V by 4 bases; bases with no gene match: 6. The CDR3 is 15 amino acids.

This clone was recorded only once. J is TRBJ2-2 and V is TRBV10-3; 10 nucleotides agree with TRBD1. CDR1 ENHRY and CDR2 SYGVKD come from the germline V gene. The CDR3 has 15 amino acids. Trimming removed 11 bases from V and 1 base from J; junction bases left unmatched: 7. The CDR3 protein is CAVETGGLNTGELFF. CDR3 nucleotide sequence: TGTGCCGTGGAGACAGGGGGCTTGAACACCGGGGAGCTGTTTTTT.

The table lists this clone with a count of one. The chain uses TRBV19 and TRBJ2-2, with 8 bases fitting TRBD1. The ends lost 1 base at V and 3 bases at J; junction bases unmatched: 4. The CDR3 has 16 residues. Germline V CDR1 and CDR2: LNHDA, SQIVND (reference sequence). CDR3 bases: TGTGCCAGTAGTATAGGAGGGACAGGCGACACCGGGGAGCTGTTTTTT. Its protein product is CASSIGGTGDTGELFF.

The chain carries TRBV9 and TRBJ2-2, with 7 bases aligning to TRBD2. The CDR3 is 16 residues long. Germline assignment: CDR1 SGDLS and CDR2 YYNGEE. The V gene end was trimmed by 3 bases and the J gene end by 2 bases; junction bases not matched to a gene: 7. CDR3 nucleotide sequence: TGTGCCAGCAGCGAGAGGGCGGGAGTAAACACCGGGGAGCTGTTTTTT. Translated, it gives CASSERAGVNTGELFF.

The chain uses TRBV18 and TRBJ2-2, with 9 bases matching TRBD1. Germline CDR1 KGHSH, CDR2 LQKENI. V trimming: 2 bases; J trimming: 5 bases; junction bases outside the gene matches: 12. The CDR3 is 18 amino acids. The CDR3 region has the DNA TGTGCCAGCTCACCATCCATACCGGGACAGGGAACGACCGGGGAGCTGTTTTTT. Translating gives CASSPSIPGQGTTGELFF.

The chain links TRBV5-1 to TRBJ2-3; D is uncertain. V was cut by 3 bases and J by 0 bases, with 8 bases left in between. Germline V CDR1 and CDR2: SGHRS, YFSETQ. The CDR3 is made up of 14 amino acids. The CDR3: CASSSDISTDTQYF. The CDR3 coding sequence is TGCGCCAGCAGCTCCGACATAAGCACAGATACGCAGTATTTT.

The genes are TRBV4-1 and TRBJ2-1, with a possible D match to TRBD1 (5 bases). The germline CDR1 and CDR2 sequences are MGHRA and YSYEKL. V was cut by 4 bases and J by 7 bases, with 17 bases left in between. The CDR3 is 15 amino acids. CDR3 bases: TGCGCCAGCAGCCTACGCCAGGGAATTGGGAATGAGCAGTTCTTC. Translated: CASSLRQGIGNEQFF.

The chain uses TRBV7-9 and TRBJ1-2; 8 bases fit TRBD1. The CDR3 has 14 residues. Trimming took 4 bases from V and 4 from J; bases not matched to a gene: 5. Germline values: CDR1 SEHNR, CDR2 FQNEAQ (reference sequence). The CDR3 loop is CASSSAGTGYGYTF. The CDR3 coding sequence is TGTGCCAGCAGCTCCGCCGGGACAGGCTATGGCTACACCTTC.

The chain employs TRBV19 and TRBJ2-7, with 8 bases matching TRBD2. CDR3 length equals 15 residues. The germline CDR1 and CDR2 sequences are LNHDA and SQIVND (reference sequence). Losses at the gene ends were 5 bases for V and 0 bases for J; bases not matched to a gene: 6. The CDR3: CASSRQSGSSYEQYF. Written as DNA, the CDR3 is TGTGCCAGTAGTCGTCAGAGCGGGAGCTCCTACGAGCAGTACTTC.

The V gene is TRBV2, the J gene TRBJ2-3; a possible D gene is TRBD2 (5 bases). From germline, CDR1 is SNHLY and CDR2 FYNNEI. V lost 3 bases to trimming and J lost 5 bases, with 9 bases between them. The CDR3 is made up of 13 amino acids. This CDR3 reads CASSEGSQDTQYF. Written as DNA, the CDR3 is TGTGCCAGCAGTGAGGGGAGCCAAGATACGCAGTATTTT.

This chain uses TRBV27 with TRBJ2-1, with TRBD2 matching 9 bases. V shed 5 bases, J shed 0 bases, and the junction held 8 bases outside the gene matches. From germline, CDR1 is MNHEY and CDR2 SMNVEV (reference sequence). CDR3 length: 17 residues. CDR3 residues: CASSKNSGGGSYNEQFF. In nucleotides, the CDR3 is TGTGCCAGCAGTAAGAATAGCGGGGGAGGCTCCTACAATGAGCAGTTCTTC.

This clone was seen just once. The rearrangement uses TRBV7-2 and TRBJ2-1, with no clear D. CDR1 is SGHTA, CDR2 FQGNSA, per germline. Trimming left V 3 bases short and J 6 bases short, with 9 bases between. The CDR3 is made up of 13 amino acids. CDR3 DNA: TGTGCCAGCAGCTTGGCACGACTCAATGAGCAGTTCTTC. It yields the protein CASSLARLNEQFF.

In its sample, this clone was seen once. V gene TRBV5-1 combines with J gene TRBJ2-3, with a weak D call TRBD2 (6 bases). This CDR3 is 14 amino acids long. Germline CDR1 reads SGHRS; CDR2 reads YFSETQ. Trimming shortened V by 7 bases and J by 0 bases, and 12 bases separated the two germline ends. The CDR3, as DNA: TGCGCCAGCGCCCGGGACTTTAGCACAGATACGCAGTATTTT. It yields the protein CASARDFSTDTQYF.

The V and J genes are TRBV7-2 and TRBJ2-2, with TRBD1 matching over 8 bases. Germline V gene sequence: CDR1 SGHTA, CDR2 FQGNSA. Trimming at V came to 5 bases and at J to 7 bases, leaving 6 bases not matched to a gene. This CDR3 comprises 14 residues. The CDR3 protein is CASSINRGNGELFF. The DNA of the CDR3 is TGTGCCAGCAGCATTAACAGGGGGAACGGGGAGCTGTTTTTT.

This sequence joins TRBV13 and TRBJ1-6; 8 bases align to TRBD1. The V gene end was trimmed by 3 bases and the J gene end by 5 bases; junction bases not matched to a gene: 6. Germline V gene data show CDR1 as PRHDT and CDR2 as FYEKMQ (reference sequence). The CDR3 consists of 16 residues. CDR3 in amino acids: CASSFLGQGNNSPLHF. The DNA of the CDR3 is TGTGCCAGCAGCTTCCTAGGACAGGGCAATAATTCACCCCTCCACTTT.

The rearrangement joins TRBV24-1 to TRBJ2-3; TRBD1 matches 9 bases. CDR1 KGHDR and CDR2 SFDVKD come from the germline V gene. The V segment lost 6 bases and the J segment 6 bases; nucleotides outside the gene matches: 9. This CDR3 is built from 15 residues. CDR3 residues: CATSQQGASYDTQYF. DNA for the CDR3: TGTGCCACCAGTCAACAGGGGGCATCGTATGATACGCAGTATTTT.